This entry is about one T cell receptor (beta chain). Its specificity is not known. This entry is derived from a study of T cell responses to AZD1222 COVID-19 vaccine. Study-wide results and caveats: Clonal diversity may have been underestimated, and the donors were mostly white British, with more females than males. Of the AZD1222 recipients, only 5 to 7 were seropositive at baseline.

CDR1 and CDR2 (germline): LNHDA, SQIVND (reference sequence). V lost 5 bases to trimming and J lost 4 bases; unmatched junction nucleotides: 8. The CDR3 covers 15 residues. Using immunoSEQ multiplex PCR, the repertoire was profiled, and TCRdb retains in-frame clones only, with some absent. The sample lists about 140,000 clones, roughly nine tenths seen once, with 7% to 9% in the top ten. The source material was peripheral blood, sampled 28 days after the second dose of the MenACWY control vaccine. This TCR derives from an adult who received the MenACWY meningococcal vaccine as a control. The genes are TRBV19 and TRBJ1-1; the match to TRBD1 covers 9 bases. The DNA of the CDR3 is TGTGCCAGTAGTCTGGAGGACAGGGGAGGCACTGAAGCTTTCTTT. This translates into CASSLEDRGGTEAFF.